Presented here are 9 T cell receptor beta chains from one specimen sequenced in a study of blood T cell repertoires in COVID-19. TCRdb's table, derived via immunoSEQ multiplex PCR, lists solely in-frame clones and lacks some. The repertoire holds 220,000 or so clones, with around 89% as singletons. The specimen was PBMCs or T cells enriched from blood (not recorded which). These receptors were taken from a woman under 30 in a cohort exposed to, infected with or recovered from COVID-19 (not recorded which).

The chain is built from TRBV30 and TRBJ2-1; weak D call: TRBD2 (6 bases). The ends were cut back, 2 bases at V and 0 bases at J, with 20 bases in the middle. Looked up from germline, CDR1 is GTSNPN and CDR2 is SVGIG (reference sequence). The CDR3 extends over 18 amino acids. In DNA form, the CDR3 reads TGTGCCTGGAGTTTGATTGGCGGGAATAAAGGCTCCTACAATGAGCAGTTCTTC. It specifies CAWSLIGGNKGSYNEQFF.

The V and J genes are TRBV28 and TRBJ2-7, with 9 bases matching TRBD1. The CDR3 has 15 residues. The V segment lost 5 bases and the J segment 2 bases; nucleotides outside the gene matches: 7. Germline V gene lookup returns CDR1 MDHEN and CDR2 SYDVKM. Here the CDR3 reads CASSIPDRGAYEQYF. CDR3 nucleotides: TGTGCCAGCAGTATCCCGGACAGGGGTGCCTACGAGCAGTACTTC. Together with reference TRBV28 and TRBJ2-7, the CDR3 gives the full variable domain: DVKVTQSSRYLVKRTGEKVFLECVQDMDHENMFWYRQDPGLGLRLIYFSYDVKMKEKGDIPEGYSVSREKKERFSLILESASTNQTSMYLCASSIPDRGAYEQYFGPGTRLTVT.

The rearrangement uses TRBV24-1 and TRBJ2-7; D is possibly TRBD1 (6 bases). The CDR3 consists of 15 residues. Trimming shortened V by 2 bases and J by 1 base, and 11 bases separated the two germline ends. CDR1 is KGHDR and CDR2 is SFDVKD in the germline V gene. Written as DNA, the CDR3 is TGTGCCACCAGTGATTCCACAGGGTATTCCTACGAGCAGTACTTC. Amino acid sequence: CATSDSTGYSYEQYF.

J is TRBJ2-2 and V is TRBV9; 10 nucleotides agree with TRBD2. CDR1 is SGDLS, CDR2 YYNGEE, per germline. The CDR3 covers 17 residues. The ends lost 3 bases at V and 5 bases at J; junction bases unmatched: 10. The CDR3 DNA sequence: TGTGCCAGCAGCGAAGACCCCCTAGCGGGAGTTACCGGGGAGCTGTTTTTT. It yields the protein CASSEDPLAGVTGELFF.

To note about this clone: Other DNA sequences within the sample encode an identical CDR3. V is TRBV9 and J is TRBJ1-1, with D tentatively TRBD1 (5 bases). Trimming took 0 bases from V and 0 from J, leaving 6 bases between them. Germline V gene sequence: CDR1 SGDLS, CDR2 YYNGEE. CDR3 length: 14 amino acids. CDR3 sequence (DNA): TGTGCCAGCAGCGTAGGGGGGGTGAACACTGAAGCTTTCTTT. Translating gives CASSVGGVNTEAFF. The entire variable domain, with the rest obtained from reference TRBV9 and TRBJ1-1, is as follows: DSGVTQTPKHLITATGQRVTLRCSPRSGDLSVYWYQQSLDQGLQFLIQYYNGEERAKGNILERFSAQQFPDLHSELNLSSLELGDSALYFCASSVGGVNTEAFFGQGTRLTVV.

This clone was observed a handful of times. The rearrangement links TRBV28 to TRBJ1-2, with TRBD1 matching 8 bases. This CDR3 has 14 residues. The trim removed 4 bases at V and 5 bases at J, leaving 6 bases unmatched. Germline CDR1 and CDR2: MDHEN and SYDVKM. CDR3 bases: TGTGCCAGCAGTTACCCAGGGGGCGGTTATGGCTACACCTTC. It encodes CASSYPGGGYGYTF.

This chain joins TRBV10-1 and TRBJ1-1; TRBD1 might be the D (5 bases). The V gene lost 4 bases and the J gene lost 5 bases, with 11 bases spanning the gap. Germline assignment: CDR1 WNHNN and CDR2 SYGVQD (reference sequence). This CDR3 region has 13 residues. The CDR3 DNA is TGCGCCAGCAGTGTCCAGGGTCGGACTGAAGCTTTCTTT. Translating it yields CASSVQGRTEAFF.

This chain connects TRBV29-1 to TRBJ2-5; no clear D gene. The germline V gene has CDR1 SQVTM and CDR2 ANQGSEA. V gave up 6 bases and J gave up 4 bases, with 18 bases separating them. This CDR3 has 14 residues. For the CDR3, the DNA is TGCAGCGTCACCCTGGCACACACCATAGAGACCCAGTACTTC. It yields the protein CSVTLAHTIETQYF.

The CDR3, as DNA: TGTGCCAGCAGTTTCGACAGGAACACCGGGGAGCTGTTTTTT. Protein sequence: CASSFDRNTGELFF. The chain carries TRBV2 and TRBJ2-2; possible D gene TRBD1, 5 bases. The CDR3 runs 14 residues. Germline V gives CDR1 SNHLY, CDR2 FYNNEI. V lost 5 bases to trimming and J lost 1 base, with 8 bases between them.